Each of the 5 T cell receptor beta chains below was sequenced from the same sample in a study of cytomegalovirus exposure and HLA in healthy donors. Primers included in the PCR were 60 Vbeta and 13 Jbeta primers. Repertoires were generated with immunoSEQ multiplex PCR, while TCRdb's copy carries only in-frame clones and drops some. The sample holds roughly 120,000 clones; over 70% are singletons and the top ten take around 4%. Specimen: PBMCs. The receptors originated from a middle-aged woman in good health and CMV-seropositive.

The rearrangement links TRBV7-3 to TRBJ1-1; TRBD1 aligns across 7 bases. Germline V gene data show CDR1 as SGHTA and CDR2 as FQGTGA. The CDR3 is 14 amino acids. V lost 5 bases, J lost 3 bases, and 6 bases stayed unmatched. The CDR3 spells CASSATGDDTEAFF. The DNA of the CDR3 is TGTGCCAGCAGCGCCACAGGGGACGACACTGAAGCTTTCTTT.

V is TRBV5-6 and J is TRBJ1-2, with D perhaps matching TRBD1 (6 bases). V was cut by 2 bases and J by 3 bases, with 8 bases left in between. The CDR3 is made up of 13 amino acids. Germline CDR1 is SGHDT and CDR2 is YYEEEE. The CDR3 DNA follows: TGTGCCAGCAGCTTAACAGGGCACTATGGCTACACCTTC. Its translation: CASSLTGHYGYTF. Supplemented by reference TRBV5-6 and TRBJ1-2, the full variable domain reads DAGVTQSPTHLIKTRGQQVTLRCSPKSGHDTVSWYQQALGQGPQFIFQYYEEEERQRGNFPDRFSGHQFPNYSSELNVNALLLGDSALYLCASSLTGHYGYTFGSGTRLTVV.

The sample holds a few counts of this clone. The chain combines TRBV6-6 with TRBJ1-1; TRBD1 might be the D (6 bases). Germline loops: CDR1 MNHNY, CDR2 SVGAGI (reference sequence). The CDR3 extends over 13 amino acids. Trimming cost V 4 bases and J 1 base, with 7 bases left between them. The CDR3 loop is CASSSQGNTEAFF. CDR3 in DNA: TGTGCCAGCAGTTCACAGGGGAACACTGAAGCTTTCTTT.

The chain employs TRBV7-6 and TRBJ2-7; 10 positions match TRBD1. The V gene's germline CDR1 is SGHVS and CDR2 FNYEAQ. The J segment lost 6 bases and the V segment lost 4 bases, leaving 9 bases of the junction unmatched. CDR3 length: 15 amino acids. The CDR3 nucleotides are TGTGCCAGCAGCTCGATTCCGGGACAGGGGATCGAGCAGTACTTC. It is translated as CASSSIPGQGIEQYF.

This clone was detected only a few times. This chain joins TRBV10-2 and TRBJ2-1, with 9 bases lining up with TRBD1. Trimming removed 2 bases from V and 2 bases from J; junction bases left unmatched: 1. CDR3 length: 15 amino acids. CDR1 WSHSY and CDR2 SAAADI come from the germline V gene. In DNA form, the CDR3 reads TGCGCCAGCAGTGAGACAGGGGGCCCCTACAATGAGCAGTTCTTC. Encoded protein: CASSETGGPYNEQFF.